This T cell receptor beta chain was identified during a study of blood T cell repertoires in COVID-19 (dated by TCRdb to about 2020). For context, the study as a whole: Samples covering the acute and convalescent phases of COVID-19 were provided by collaborators in the United States, Italy and Spain. The prospective study material was composed of cDNA or gDNA derived from T cells, B-cell-depleted T cells, or PBMCs. Subjects who had been exposed to COVID-19, were actively infected with it, or had recovered from it provided the deeply sampled blood TCRbeta repertoires that made up the dataset. The repertoires were made available in a free public database intended to serve as a resource for research on the immune response to SARS-CoV-2. Samples were obtained from the ongoing ImmuneRACE study (first 160 participants) and from some 1,300 subjects provided by 6 global collaborators. The sample metadata nearly always contained a de-identified subject ID, COVID-19 status, age in years and sex. Where available, HLA class I and class II types were obtained from metadata supplied by the sample provider rather than from assay-based typing.

The junction carries 18 bases between V and J, which are trimmed by 4 bases and 2 bases respectively. The germline V gene sets CDR1 to SGDLS and CDR2 to YYNGEE. Measured from the cysteine to the phenylalanine, the CDR3 is 16 residues long. The entry retains the CDR3 DNA only, 48 bases that are in frame from base 1. The paper as a whole reports these results and caveats: Clinical and demographic metadata were provided uncurated, with the amount varying by source and participant.

TCRbeta CDR3 regions were amplified from genomic DNA by means of the immunoSEQ Assay, a bias-controlled multiplex PCR. Regarding the original processing steps: Nucleated cell counts per sample were estimated from amplification of reference gene primers within the assay. To quantify the absolute abundance of each unique TCRbeta CDR3 rearrangement, sequence reads were collapsed and filtered. For each sample, productive Simpson clonality was calculated as the square root of Simpson's diversity index over productive rearrangements. TCRdb stores this immuneACCESS table with in-frame sequences only. Part of the clones is absent; in the studies checked, under half of the shortfall reflects unresolved V genes, and no reason is known for the rest. V and J calls and clone size are copied from that table; D and trimming were computed from the DNA. This sample comprises about 190,000 clones, approximately 84% of them detected only once. In total, the top ten clones hold 3.2% of the sample.

Participants in the prospective study were enrolled through a virtual design, were aged roughly 18 to 100 years, and lived in about 25 United States geographic areas. In the prospective study, cohorts were assigned on the basis of participant-reported clinical history obtained from a screening survey and a study questionnaire. Recovered participants in ImmuneRACE Cohort 3 were defined as having two consecutive negative NP/OP PCR tests, clearance from a healthcare professional, or resolution of symptoms. In the prospective study, whole blood, serum and a nasopharyngeal or oropharyngeal swab were collected from each participant by mobile phlebotomists. Over an approximately 2-month period, participants in the prospective study had the option of providing additional blood draws and questionnaires. Blood samples from the prospective study were shipped frozen or at room temperature prior to DNA extraction.

As concerns this clone: Which antigen it targets is not known. One base away there is no much larger clone; base qualities are not given.

This receptor was identified in a woman in her thirties who had recovered from COVID-19. The sequencing sample was made of PBMCs or T cells enriched from blood (not recorded which). The rearrangement joined TRBV9 to TRBJ1-2; a tentative D call is TRBD1 (6 bases match). The DNA is as follows: TGTGCCAGCAGCTTATCAACAGGGATCCGGAACTATGGCTACACCTTC. It encodes CASSLSTGIRNYGYTF.